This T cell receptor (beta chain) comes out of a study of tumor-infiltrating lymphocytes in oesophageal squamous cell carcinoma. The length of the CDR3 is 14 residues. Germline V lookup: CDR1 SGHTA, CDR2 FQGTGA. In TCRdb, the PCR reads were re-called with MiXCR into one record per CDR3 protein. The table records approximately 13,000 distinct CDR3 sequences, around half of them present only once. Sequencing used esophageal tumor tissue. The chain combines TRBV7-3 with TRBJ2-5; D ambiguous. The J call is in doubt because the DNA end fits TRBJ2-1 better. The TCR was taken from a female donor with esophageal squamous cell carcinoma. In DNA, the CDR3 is TGTGCCAGCAGCTTAACGGAAGCCAGCAATGAGCAGTTCTTC. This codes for CASSLTEASNEQFF.